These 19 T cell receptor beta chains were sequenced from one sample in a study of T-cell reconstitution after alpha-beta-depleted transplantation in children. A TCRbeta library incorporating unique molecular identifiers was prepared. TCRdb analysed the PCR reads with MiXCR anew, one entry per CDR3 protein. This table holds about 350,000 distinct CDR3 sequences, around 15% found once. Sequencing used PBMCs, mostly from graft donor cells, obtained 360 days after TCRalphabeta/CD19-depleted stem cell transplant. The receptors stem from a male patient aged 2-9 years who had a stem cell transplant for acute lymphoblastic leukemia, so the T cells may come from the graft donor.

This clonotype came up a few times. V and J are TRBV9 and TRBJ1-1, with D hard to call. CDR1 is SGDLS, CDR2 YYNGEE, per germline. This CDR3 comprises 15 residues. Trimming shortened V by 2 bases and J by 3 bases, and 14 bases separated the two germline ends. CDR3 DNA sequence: TGTGCCAGCAGCGTGGGGTCGGGGAGGGACACTGAAGCTTTCTTT. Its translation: CASSVGSGRDTEAFF. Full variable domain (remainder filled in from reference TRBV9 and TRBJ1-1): DSGVTQTPKHLITATGQRVTLRCSPRSGDLSVYWYQQSLDQGLQFLIQYYNGEERAKGNILERFSAQQFPDLHSELNLSSLELGDSALYFCASSVGSGRDTEAFFGQGTRLTVV.

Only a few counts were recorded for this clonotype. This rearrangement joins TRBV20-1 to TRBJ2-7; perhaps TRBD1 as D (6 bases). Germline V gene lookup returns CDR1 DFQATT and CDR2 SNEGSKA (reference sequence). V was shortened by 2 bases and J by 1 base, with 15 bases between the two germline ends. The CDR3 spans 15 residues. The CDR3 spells CSARSQGSGSYEQYF. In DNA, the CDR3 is TGCAGTGCTAGATCTCAGGGGAGTGGATCCTACGAGCAGTACTTC.

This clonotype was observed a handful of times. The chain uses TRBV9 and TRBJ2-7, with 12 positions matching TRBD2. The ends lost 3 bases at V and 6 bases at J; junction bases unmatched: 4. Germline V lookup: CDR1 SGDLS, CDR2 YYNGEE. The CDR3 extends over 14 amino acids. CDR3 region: CASSEQGLAGEQYF. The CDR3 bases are TGTGCCAGCAGCGAGCAGGGACTAGCGGGCGAGCAGTACTTC.

The chain's CDR3 is CASSTRDRVLNEQFF. The CDR3, as DNA: TGTGCCAGCAGTACCCGGGACAGGGTTCTCAATGAGCAGTTCTTC. V is TRBV6-2 or TRBV6-3 and J is TRBJ2-1; 9 bases are a match to TRBD1. Trimming at V came to 5 bases and at J to 6 bases, leaving 8 bases not matched to a gene. CDR3 length: 15 amino acids. The germline V gene encodes CDR1 MNHEY and CDR2 SVGEGT.

The CDR3 DNA reads as TGCGCCAGCAGCCGCGGGGAAGAAGCCCAGTACTTC. It yields the protein CASSRGEEAQYF. The chain joins TRBV4-1 to TRBJ2-5; D may be TRBD2 (6 bases). Germline CDR1 and CDR2: MGHRA and YSYEKL. V lost 4 bases and J 9 bases, leaving 12 bases between the germline ends. This CDR3 spans 12 amino acids.

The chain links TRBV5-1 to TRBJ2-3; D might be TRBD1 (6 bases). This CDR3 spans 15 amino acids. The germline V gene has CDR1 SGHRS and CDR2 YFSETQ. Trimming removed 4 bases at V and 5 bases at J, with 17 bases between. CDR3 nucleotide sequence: TGCGCCAGCAGCATCGGGACAACTTCGGGAGATACGCAGTATTTT. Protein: CASSIGTTSGDTQYF.

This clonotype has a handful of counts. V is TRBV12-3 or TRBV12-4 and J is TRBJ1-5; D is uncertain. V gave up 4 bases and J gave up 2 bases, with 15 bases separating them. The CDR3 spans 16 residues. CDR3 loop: CASSSLDGFGNQPQHF. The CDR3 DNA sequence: TGTGCCAGCAGTTCGCTGGACGGATTTGGCAATCAGCCCCAGCATTTT.

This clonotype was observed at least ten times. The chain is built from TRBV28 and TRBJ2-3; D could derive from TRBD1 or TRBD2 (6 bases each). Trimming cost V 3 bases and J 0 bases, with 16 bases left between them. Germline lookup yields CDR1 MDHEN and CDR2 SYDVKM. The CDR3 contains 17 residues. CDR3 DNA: TGTGCCAGCAGTTTTGTTGTCGGAGGGGGAAGCACAGATACGCAGTATTTT. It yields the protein CASSFVVGGGSTDTQYF.

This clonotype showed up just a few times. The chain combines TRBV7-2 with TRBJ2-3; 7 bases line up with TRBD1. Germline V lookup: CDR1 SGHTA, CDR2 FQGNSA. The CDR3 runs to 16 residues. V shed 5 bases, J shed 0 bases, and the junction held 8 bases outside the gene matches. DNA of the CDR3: TGTGCCAGCAGCCCCCGGGACAGACTAAGCACAGATACGCAGTATTTT. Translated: CASSPRDRLSTDTQYF.

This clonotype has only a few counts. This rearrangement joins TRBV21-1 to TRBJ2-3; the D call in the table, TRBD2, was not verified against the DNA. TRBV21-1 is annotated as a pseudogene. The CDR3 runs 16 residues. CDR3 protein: CASSIPISGRTDTQYF. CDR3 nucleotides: TGTGCCAGCAGCATTCCGATTAGCGGGAGAACAGATACGCAGTATTTT.

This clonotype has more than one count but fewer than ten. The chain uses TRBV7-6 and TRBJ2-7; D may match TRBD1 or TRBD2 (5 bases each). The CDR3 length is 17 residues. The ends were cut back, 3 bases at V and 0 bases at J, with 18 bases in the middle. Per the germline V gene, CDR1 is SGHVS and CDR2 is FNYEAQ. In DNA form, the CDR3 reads TGTGCCAGCAGCTTTCGAGATGGGGCAGGGAGCTCCTACGAGCAGTACTTC. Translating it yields CASSFRDGAGSSYEQYF.

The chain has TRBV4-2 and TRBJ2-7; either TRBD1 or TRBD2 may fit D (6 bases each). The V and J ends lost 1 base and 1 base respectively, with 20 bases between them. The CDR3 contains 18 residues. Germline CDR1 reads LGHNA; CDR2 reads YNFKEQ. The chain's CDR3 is CASSQASWWGAESYEQYF. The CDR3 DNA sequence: TGTGCCAGCAGCCAAGCGTCATGGTGGGGGGCTGAATCCTACGAGCAGTACTTC.

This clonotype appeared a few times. CDR3 coding DNA: TGCAGTGCTAGAGATCCCGACGTAGGGAACACTGAAGCTTTCTTT. Protein: CSARDPDVGNTEAFF. This chain uses TRBV20-1 with TRBJ1-1; D is undetermined. Germline CDR1 and CDR2: DFQATT and SNEGSKA (reference sequence). There are 15 residues in the CDR3. Trimming shortened V by 0 bases and J by 1 base, and 12 bases separated the two germline ends.

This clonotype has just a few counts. The CDR3 DNA is TGCAGCGTTGGTACGACAGGGAGGAGCGGCTACACCTTC. Protein: CSVGTTGRSGYTF. This chain connects TRBV29-1 to TRBJ1-2; 7 nucleotides align to TRBD1. The CDR3 consists of 13 residues. Germline V gene sequence: CDR1 SQVTM, CDR2 ANQGSEA. Trimming removed 4 bases from V and 8 bases from J; junction bases left unmatched: 10.

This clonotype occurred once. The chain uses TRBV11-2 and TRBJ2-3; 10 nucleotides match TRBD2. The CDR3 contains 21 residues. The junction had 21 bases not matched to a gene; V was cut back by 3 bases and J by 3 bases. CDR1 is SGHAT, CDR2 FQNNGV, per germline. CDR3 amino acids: CASSLRAGGPGTHRPTDTQYF. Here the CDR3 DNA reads TGTGCCAGCAGCTTGAGAGCGGGAGGGCCTGGGACACACAGGCCTACAGATACGCAGTATTTT.

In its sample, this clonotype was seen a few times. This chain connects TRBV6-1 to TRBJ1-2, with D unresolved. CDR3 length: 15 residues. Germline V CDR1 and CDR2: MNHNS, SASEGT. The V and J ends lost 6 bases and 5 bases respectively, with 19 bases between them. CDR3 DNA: TGTGCCAGCAGACTCCGGACGCCCCTAGGGTATGGCTACACCTTC. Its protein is CASRLRTPLGYGYTF.

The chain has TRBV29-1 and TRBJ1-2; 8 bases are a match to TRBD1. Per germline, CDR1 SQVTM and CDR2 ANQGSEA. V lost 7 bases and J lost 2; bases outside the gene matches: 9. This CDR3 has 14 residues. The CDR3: CSAIWRTGNYGYTF. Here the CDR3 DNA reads TGCAGCGCGATATGGAGGACAGGGAACTATGGCTACACCTTC.

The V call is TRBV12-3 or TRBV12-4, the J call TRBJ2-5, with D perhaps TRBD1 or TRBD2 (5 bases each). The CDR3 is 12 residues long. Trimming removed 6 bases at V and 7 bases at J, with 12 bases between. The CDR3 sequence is CASSFGTGTQYF. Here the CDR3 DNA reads TGTGCCAGCAGCTTCGGGACCGGGACCCAGTACTTC.

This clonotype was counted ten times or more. The CDR3 sequence: CASMPVGQPSNTGELFF. CDR3 DNA sequence: TGTGCCAGTATGCCAGTGGGGCAGCCCTCGAACACCGGGGAGCTGTTTTTT. The chain links TRBV2 to TRBJ2-2; possible D gene TRBD1, 5 bases. The CDR3 runs to 17 residues. Germline CDR1 SNHLY, CDR2 FYNNEI. Trimming stripped 9 bases from V and 0 bases from J, with 20 bases between.